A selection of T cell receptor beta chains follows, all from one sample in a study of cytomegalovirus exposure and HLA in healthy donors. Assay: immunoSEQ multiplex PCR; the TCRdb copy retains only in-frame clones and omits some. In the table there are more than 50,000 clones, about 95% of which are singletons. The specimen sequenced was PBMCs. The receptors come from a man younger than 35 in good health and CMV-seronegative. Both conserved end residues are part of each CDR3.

CDR3 protein: CASSRSVLYEQYF
J gene: TRBJ2-7
V gene: TRBV19

CDR3 protein: CASSEAPGTDTQYF
J gene: TRBJ2-3
V gene: TRBV6-1

CDR3 protein: CASSRPETDTQYF
J gene: TRBJ2-3
V gene: TRBV11-2

CDR3 protein: CASSTPDRGSIGELFF
J gene: TRBJ2-2
V gene: TRBV18

CDR3 protein: CASSQGQQETQYF
J gene: TRBJ2-5
V gene: TRBV18

CDR3 protein: CAWSVPGVLGETQYF
J gene: TRBJ2-5
V gene: TRBV30

CDR3 protein: CASSQDTGYETQYF
J gene: TRBJ2-5
V gene: TRBV4-2

CDR3 protein: CASSSVTRNTGELFF
J gene: TRBJ2-2
V gene: TRBV28

CDR3 protein: CASSLAGQGRNQPQHF
J gene: TRBJ1-5
V gene: TRBV27

CDR3 protein: CASSPGQMNTEAFF
J gene: TRBJ1-1
V gene: TRBV18

CDR3 protein: CAGTSGDGGEKLFF
J gene: TRBJ1-4
V gene: TRBV5-4

CDR3 protein: CASSPRTSGSTDTQYF
J gene: TRBJ2-3
V gene: TRBV10-2

CDR3 protein: CASSISGTGEQYF
J gene: TRBJ2-7
V gene: TRBV19

CDR3 protein: CSARYETSQFF
J gene: TRBJ2-1
V gene: TRBV20-1

CDR3 protein: CASSIRQAPTGELFF
J gene: TRBJ2-2
V gene: TRBV5-1

CDR3 protein: CASSLELAGAYEQYF
J gene: TRBJ2-7
V gene: TRBV5-1

CDR3 protein: CASAAGGDTQYF
J gene: TRBJ2-3
V gene: TRBV10-2

CDR3 protein: CASRRGTANQPQHF
J gene: TRBJ1-5
V gene: TRBV5-8

CDR3 protein: CASSESTSGSGQETQYF
J gene: TRBJ2-5
V gene: TRBV2

CDR3 protein: CASSQDWAGGGETQYF
J gene: TRBJ2-5
V gene: TRBV4-2

CDR3 protein: CASSQGQGVEQYF
J gene: TRBJ2-7
V gene: TRBV9

CDR3 protein: CASSEARRATLNEKLFF
J gene: TRBJ1-4
V gene: TRBV2

CDR3 protein: CASSPPGLAGSYEQYF
J gene: TRBJ2-7
V gene: TRBV18

CDR3 protein: CSVNWDRGIYGYTF
J gene: TRBJ1-2
V gene: TRBV29-1

CDR3 protein: CASRRLAASYEQYF
J gene: TRBJ2-7
V gene: TRBV14

CDR3 protein: CASSQAGRQYF
J gene: TRBJ2-7
V gene: TRBV14

CDR3 protein: CASTDHRENGNTGELFF
J gene: TRBJ2-2
V gene: TRBV21-1

CDR3 protein: CASSSRTGATNEKLFF
J gene: TRBJ1-4
V gene: TRBV11-3

CDR3 protein: CASSLMGQGYAGELFF
J gene: TRBJ2-2
V gene: TRBV11-2

CDR3 protein: CASTLLAGGFNEQFF
J gene: TRBJ2-1
V gene: TRBV27

CDR3 protein: CAWSVRGSGSYEQYF
J gene: TRBJ2-7
V gene: TRBV30

CDR3 protein: CASSSGQPNTEAFF
J gene: TRBJ1-1
V gene: TRBV5-1

CDR3 protein: CASSLLAPRSSYNEQFF
J gene: TRBJ2-1
V gene: TRBV5-1

CDR3 protein: CASSLPFRPSYGYTF
J gene: TRBJ1-2
V gene: TRBV5-5

CDR3 protein: CASSLAGRGLVNEKLFF
J gene: TRBJ1-4
V gene: TRBV7-2

CDR3 protein: CASSLGLPDTQYF
J gene: TRBJ2-3
V gene: TRBV7-9

CDR3 protein: CASSDKGLAGEDTQYF
J gene: TRBJ2-3
V gene: TRBV10-1

CDR3 protein: CASSYLAGGFETQYF
J gene: TRBJ2-5
V gene: TRBV6-5

CDR3 protein: CASSVDPGTGELFF
J gene: TRBJ2-2
V gene: TRBV9

CDR3 protein: CASSPETVNSGNTIYF
J gene: TRBJ1-3
V gene: TRBV18

CDR3 protein: CASSPLSSIFGQMNTGELFF
J gene: TRBJ2-2
V gene: TRBV4-3

CDR3 protein: CASSPFALAREQYF
J gene: TRBJ2-7
V gene: TRBV5-5

CDR3 protein: CASSPRQAAILNTEAFF
J gene: TRBJ1-1
V gene: TRBV18

CDR3 protein: CATSTLDRFSTDTQYF
J gene: TRBJ2-3
V gene: TRBV15